This T cell receptor (beta chain) was profiled in a study of blood T cell repertoires in COVID-19. About the research overall: Sites across the United States, Italy and Spain contributed samples from acute and convalescent COVID-19. The cDNA or gDNA used as material had been derived from T cells, B-cell-depleted T cells, or PBMCs.

This CDR3 has 15 residues. The ends lost 1 base at V and 5 bases at J; junction bases unmatched: 8. CDR1 is SGHAT and CDR2 is FQNNGV in the germline V gene. Assay used: immunoSEQ multiplex PCR; TCRdb lists only in-frame clones, some missing. The sample includes around 390,000 clones, about 86% of them seen just once. Cohorts were determined from participant-reported clinical history. Recovered participants had two consecutive negative NP/OP PCR tests, healthcare professional clearance, or symptom resolution. The chain links TRBV11-2 to TRBJ2-7; TRBD2 matches at 7 bases. The sequence derives from a woman between 50 and 59 years old who had recovered from COVID-19. The sequencing input was PBMCs or T cells enriched from blood (not recorded which). Written as DNA, the CDR3 is TGTGCCAGCAGCTTAGTCTTGCAGGGAGGGGACGAGCAGTACTTC. Translating it yields CASSLVLQGGDEQYF. The full variable domain, its missing parts supplied by reference TRBV11-2 and TRBJ2-7, is EAGVAQSPRYKIIEKRQSVAFWCNPISGHATLYWYQQILGQGPKLLIQFQNNGVVDDSQLPKDRFSAERLKGVDSTLKIQPAKLEDSAVYLCASSLVLQGGDEQYFGPGTRLTVT.